This passage covers 21 T cell receptor beta chains from one sample sequenced in a study of cytomegalovirus exposure and HLA in healthy donors. Some clones are missing from TCRdb's copy, which holds only in-frame ones; the method was immunoSEQ multiplex PCR. The sample includes 90,000 to 150,000 clones, approximately 87% seen only once; the top ten take about 6%. Input material: PBMCs. Source of these receptors: a woman between 18 and 29 years old in good health and CMV-seropositive.

DNA for the CDR3: TGTGCCAGCTCCCCGCAGGGGCCAGTTGACGAGCAGTACTTC. It translates to CASSPQGPVDEQYF. This rearrangement joins TRBV18 to TRBJ2-7, with a tentative D call TRBD1 (6 bases). The V end lost 6 bases, the J end lost 5 bases, and 17 bases lay between the germline ends. The CDR3 runs to 14 residues. The germline gives CDR1 KGHSH, CDR2 LQKENI.

This clone was counted between two and nine times. This sequence joins TRBV9 and TRBJ2-1, with D possibly matching TRBD2 (5 bases). The V end was cut by 1 base, the J end by 0 bases, with 8 bases between. In germline, CDR1 is SGDLS, CDR2 YYNGEE. This CDR3 spans 15 amino acids. The CDR3 loop reads CASSVTAGSYNEQFF. The CDR3 region has the DNA TGTGCCAGCAGCGTAACGGCGGGCTCCTACAATGAGCAGTTCTTC.

The chain is built from TRBV4-1 and TRBJ2-1, with 7 nucleotides matching TRBD2. The CDR3 length is 17 residues. The V segment lost 1 base and the J segment 0 bases; nucleotides outside the gene matches: 6. Germline-derived CDR1 and CDR2 are MGHRA and YSYEKL. The CDR3 sequence: CASSQGGGKSSYNEQFF. The CDR3 DNA sequence: TGCGCCAGCAGCCAAGGGGGGGGGAAAAGCTCCTACAATGAGCAGTTCTTC.

The CDR3 protein is CASSHRGVGQPQHF. In nucleotides, the CDR3 is TGTGCCAGCAGCCACAGGGGGGTGGGACAGCCCCAGCATTTT. The gene calls are TRBV7-8 and TRBJ1-5; 8 nucleotides match TRBD1. In germline, CDR1 is SGHVS, CDR2 FQNEAQ. The junction had 7 bases not matched to a gene; V was cut back by 5 bases and J by 7 bases. This CDR3 region has 14 residues.

The chain has TRBV6-5 and TRBJ2-7; no definite D call. CDR1 is MNHEY and CDR2 is SVGAGI in the germline V gene. With 6 bases removed from V and 6 bases from J, the gap between germline ends came to 12 bases. This CDR3 is built from 12 residues. The CDR3 protein is CASSPVVGEQYF. CDR3 in DNA: TGTGCCAGCAGCCCCGTAGTTGGCGAGCAGTACTTC.

This chain connects TRBV4-3 to TRBJ1-2, with 8 bases that match TRBD1. Trimming at V came to 2 bases and at J to 3 bases, leaving 11 bases not matched to a gene. The germline V gene has CDR1 LGHNA and CDR2 YSLEER. The CDR3 has 17 amino acids. This chain's CDR3 is CASSQLLGTGQYYGYTF. In nucleotides, the CDR3 is TGCGCCAGCAGCCAATTATTAGGGACAGGACAATACTATGGCTACACCTTC.

The genes are TRBV6-5 and TRBJ1-3; D not resolved. Germline loops: CDR1 MNHEY, CDR2 SVGAGI. This CDR3 spans 14 amino acids. Trimming stripped 2 bases from V and 0 bases from J, with 5 bases between. The CDR3 sequence is CASSYDNSGNTIYF. CDR3 DNA: TGTGCCAGCAGTTACGACAACTCTGGAAACACCATATATTTT.

The chain couples TRBV4-2 to TRBJ2-1, with a weak D call TRBD1 (6 bases). Germline CDR1 LGHNA, CDR2 YNFKEQ. The CDR3 loop spans 14 amino acids. Trimming cost V 2 bases and J 5 bases, with 10 bases left between them. As DNA, the CDR3 is TGTGCCAGCAGCCAAATGGGACACAACAATGAGCAGTTCTTC. Translating it yields CASSQMGHNNEQFF.

This clone occurred once. The V gene is TRBV6-1, the J gene TRBJ2-2; D perhaps matches TRBD2 (6 bases). CDR1 MNHNS and CDR2 SASEGT come from the germline V gene. The CDR3 runs 16 residues. V lost 4 bases, J lost 1 base, and 13 bases lay in between. This CDR3 is CASSGMRGGNTGELFF. The CDR3 bases are TGTGCCAGCAGTGGAATGCGGGGAGGGAACACCGGGGAGCTGTTTTTT.

The chain recombines TRBV10-3 with TRBJ1-1; 7 bases agree with TRBD1. J gave up 1 base and V 3 bases, and 5 bases lay outside the gene matches. The CDR3 has 15 residues. CDR1 is ENHRY and CDR2 is SYGVKD in the germline V gene. The CDR3 loop is CAISDRDSKNTEAFF. In nucleotides, the CDR3 is TGTGCCATCAGTGACCGGGACAGCAAGAACACTGAAGCTTTCTTT.

The rearrangement joins TRBV7-2 to TRBJ2-7; 9 bases fit TRBD2. The CDR3 is 14 residues long. The trim removed 5 bases at V and 3 bases at J, leaving 5 bases unmatched. Per the germline V gene, CDR1 is SGHTA and CDR2 is FQGNSA. The CDR3 sequence: CASSISGSLYEQYF. Written as DNA, the CDR3 is TGTGCCAGCAGCATTAGCGGGAGTCTCTACGAGCAGTACTTC.

This chain joins TRBV7-9 and TRBJ2-1, with 12 bases that match TRBD2. Trimming took 5 bases from V and 4 from J; bases not matched to a gene: 15. The germline V gene encodes CDR1 SEHNR and CDR2 FQNEAQ (reference sequence). The CDR3 runs 19 residues. The CDR3 region is CASSPPRGTGTSGYNEQFF. DNA of the CDR3: TGTGCCAGCAGCCCACCCAGGGGCACCGGGACTAGCGGGTACAATGAGCAGTTCTTC. Full variable domain (missing parts from reference TRBV7-9 and TRBJ2-1): DTGVSQNPRHKITKRGQNVTFRCDPISEHNRLYWYRQTLGQGPEFLTYFQNEAQLEKSRLLSDRFSAERPKGSFSTLEIQRTEQGDSAMYLCASSPPRGTGTSGYNEQFFGPGTRLTVL.

This sequence joins TRBV2 and TRBJ1-1, with 9 bases that match TRBD1. This CDR3 has 17 residues. From germline, CDR1 is SNHLY and CDR2 FYNNEI. The J segment lost 0 bases and the V segment lost 5 bases, leaving 10 bases of the junction unmatched. CDR3 residues: CASSKGTGYSMNTEAFF. In DNA, the CDR3 is TGTGCCAGCAGTAAAGGGACAGGGTATTCAATGAACACTGAAGCTTTCTTT.

J is TRBJ2-1 and V is TRBV6-5; the D is unclear. This CDR3 is built from 15 residues. Germline CDR1 is MNHEY and CDR2 is SVGAGI. The V end lost 10 bases, the J end lost 8 bases, and 24 bases lay between the germline ends. The CDR3 loop reads CATKAPVGYGDEQFF. The DNA of the CDR3 is TGTGCCACCAAAGCCCCAGTCGGGTATGGAGATGAGCAGTTCTTC.

This sequence joins TRBV6-1 and TRBJ2-3; TRBD1 aligns across 8 bases. Trimming cost V 6 bases and J 6 bases; bases outside gene matches: 11. Germline CDR1 and CDR2: MNHNS and SASEGT. The CDR3 covers 15 residues. As DNA, the CDR3 is TGTGCCAGCAGAGGACAGGGCGGAGTGGTCGATACGCAGTATTTT. Protein product: CASRGQGGVVDTQYF.

This clone was found a few times. The rearrangement uses TRBV19 and TRBJ1-5; TRBD1 agrees at 8 bases. The CDR3 loop spans 16 amino acids. The J segment lost 7 bases and the V segment lost 5 bases, leaving 13 bases of the junction unmatched. Germline V gene data show CDR1 as LNHDA and CDR2 as SQIVND (reference sequence). The CDR3 DNA sequence: TGTGCCAGTAGTCCAGTGCCGGGACAGGTATTCCAGCCCCAGCATTTT. It codes for CASSPVPGQVFQPQHF.

This rearrangement joins TRBV7-6 to TRBJ2-7, with a tentative D call TRBD1 (6 bases). CDR1 is SGHVS, CDR2 FNYEAQ, per germline. This CDR3 has 16 amino acids. The germline V and J ends were trimmed by 5 bases and 2 bases, with 19 bases remaining between them. The CDR3 bases are TGTGCCAGCAGCCCACGGACAGCCCGCAGACCCTACGAGCAGTACTTC. It specifies CASSPRTARRPYEQYF.

This clone was picked up one time. The chain is built from TRBV30 and TRBJ1-2; a possible D gene is TRBD1 (5 bases). Germline assignment: CDR1 GTSNPN and CDR2 SVGIG (reference sequence). The CDR3 has 14 residues. V lost 1 base and J 7 bases, leaving 16 bases between the germline ends. The CDR3: CAWSDRPRGGGYTF. CDR3 nucleotide sequence: TGTGCCTGGAGTGACAGGCCACGGGGAGGTGGCTACACCTTC.

The rearrangement uses TRBV11-3 and TRBJ2-3; 12 bases line up with TRBD2. The V gene's germline CDR1 is SGHNT and CDR2 YENEEA. CDR3 size: 17 residues. V shed 5 bases, J shed 4 bases, and the junction held 10 bases outside the gene matches. CDR3 protein: CASSPGASGGASDTQYF. For the CDR3, the DNA is TGTGCCAGCAGCCCCGGGGCTAGCGGGGGGGCCTCAGATACGCAGTATTTT.

The V call is TRBV18, the J call TRBJ2-3; D might be TRBD2 (7 bases). Germline loops: CDR1 KGHSH, CDR2 LQKENI. The CDR3 is 14 amino acids. The V and J ends lost 5 bases and 4 bases respectively, with 13 bases between them. The CDR3 here is CASSAPGGPDTQYF. The CDR3 DNA follows: TGTGCCAGCTCAGCCCCGGGGGGCCCAGATACGCAGTATTTT.

The rearrangement links TRBV7-2 to TRBJ1-2; D uncertain. The CDR3 totals 15 residues. With 1 base removed from V and 0 bases from J, the gap between germline ends came to 9 bases. From germline, CDR1 is SGHTA and CDR2 FQGNSA. CDR3: CASSLESMANYGYTF. In DNA, the CDR3 is TGTGCCAGCAGCTTAGAGTCTATGGCTAACTATGGCTACACCTTC.